Described below is a single T cell receptor (beta chain) sequence and its context. The data stem from a study of cytomegalovirus exposure and HLA in healthy donors. The CDR3 consists of 12 residues. Germline CDR1 and CDR2: MNHEY and SVGAGI. Trimming took 5 bases from V and 7 from J, leaving 11 bases between them. Primers for the PCR totalled 60 Vbeta and 13 Jbeta. The protocol was immunoSEQ multiplex PCR, while the TCRdb copy is restricted to in-frame clones and leaves out a portion. The data hold about 120,000 clones, with approximately 78% observed a single time. This clonotype was obtained from a woman aged 40-49 years in good health and CMV-seropositive. The rearrangement joins TRBV6-5 to TRBJ1-2; D is possibly TRBD1 (5 bases). The specimen was PBMCs. The CDR3 DNA reads as TGTGCCAGCAGTACAACAGGAAGTGGCTACACCTTC. Its translation: CASSTTGSGYTF.